This TCR beta chain was captured by sequencing in a study of blood T cell repertoires in COVID-19 (dated by TCRdb to about 2020). With regard to the full study: Samples from collaborators originated in the United States, Italy and Spain and spanned both the acute and convalescent phases of COVID-19. Sample metadata almost always included a de-identified subject ID, COVID-19 status, age in years and sex. A freely available public database, intended as a resource for researchers studying the immune response to SARS-CoV-2, is where the repertoires were released. The material from the prospective study consisted of cDNA or gDNA derived from T cells, B-cell-depleted T cells, or PBMCs. Subjects who had been exposed to COVID-19, were actively infected with it, or had recovered from it provided the deeply sampled blood TCRbeta repertoires that made up the dataset. Where available, HLA class I and class II types were taken from metadata supplied by the sample provider and were not determined by assay-based typing. The samples were drawn from the first 160 participants of the ongoing ImmuneRACE study and from some 1,300 subjects provided by 6 global collaborators. Study-level results and caveats: How much clinical and demographic metadata was included differed by source and by participant, and the metadata was provided uncurated.

TCRbeta CDR3 regions were amplified from genomic DNA by means of the immunoSEQ Assay, a bias-controlled multiplex PCR. Per the source publication's procedure: The number of nucleated cells in each sample was estimated by amplification of reference gene primers within the assay. To quantify the absolute abundance of each unique TCRbeta CDR3 rearrangement, sequence reads were collapsed and filtered. Productive Simpson clonality was computed per sample as the square root of Simpson's diversity index over productive rearrangements. The immuneACCESS repertoire file appears here via TCRdb, limited to in-frame rearrangements. These files lack a portion of the clones; in checked studies, under half of the deficit traces to unresolved V genes, and the cause of the others is not known. V and J calls and clone size follow that table, whereas D and trimming were derived from the DNA. Counted in this sample were around 160,000 clones; approximately 83% of them appeared once. The ten biggest clones cover roughly 8.2% of the sample.

Each collaborating institution followed its own protocols to collect whole blood in K2EDTA tubes. For TCRbeta analysis, collaborator samples were shipped as frozen whole blood, as isolated PBMCs, or as DNA extracted from either sample type. On this clone itself: Its antigen is not yet known. The input lacks base qualities; no much larger clone sits a single base away.

This receptor was taken from a man in his sixties with acute or convalescent COVID-19. Specimen: peripheral blood.

The DNA sequence is given as TGCGCCAGCAGCTCAGATCTAGCGGGAGGCCAGACCCAGTACTTC. Its translation reads: CASSSDLAGGQTQYF. Recombination connected TRBV5-1 to TRBJ2-5; TRBD2 agrees with 11 junctional bases. The CDR3 goes from the cysteine to the phenylalanine over 15 residues. The DNA shown is the 45-base CDR3, in frame from base 1. Clipping removes 3 bases from V and 6 bases from J, with 7 as the unmatched junction base count. CDR1 SGHRS and CDR2 YFSETQ were looked up in the germline V gene.